Sequencing of this T cell receptor beta chain was carried out in a study of technical replicates of blood from several donors. Sequencing used immunoSEQ multiplex PCR; TCRdb keeps in-frame clones, though not all of them. Of 60,000 to 90,000 clones listed, nearly 98% are singletons. The ends were cut back, 6 bases at V and 8 bases at J, with 19 bases in the middle. The germline V gene encodes CDR1 MDHEN and CDR2 SYDVKM. The CDR3 length is 15 residues. The chain recombines TRBV28 with TRBJ1-4, with D perhaps matching TRBD1 (5 bases). Sequencing was done on a sample of T cells isolated from PBMCs. This sequence originates from a human donor in good health. CDR3 bases: TGTGCCAGCAGGCCCATTACTGCAGGGTTGGAAAAACTGTTTTTT. It codes for CASRPITAGLEKLFF.